This T cell receptor (beta chain) derives from a study of identical twins. Unique molecular identifiers were present on the cDNA, which also gained a universal primer site by template switching. TCRdb processed the 5' RACE reads anew with MiXCR; each CDR3 protein has one entry. The sample yields more than 1.5 million distinct CDR3 sequences, around 33% seen once. General observations from the study: Abundant beta clonotypes from cord blood bore fewer insertions; memory repertoires lacked this pattern. Diverse VJ usage suggested most zero-insertion clonotypes were not invariant T cells.

This CDR3 spans 14 amino acids. Deletions cut 1 base from V and 2 bases from J, with 8 bases between. From germline, CDR1 is SEHNR and CDR2 FQNEAQ (reference sequence). As to this clonotype: What it binds is not known.

The TCR sequence derives from a newborn girl in good health. The chain links TRBV7-9 to TRBJ2-5; D is ambiguous. The specimen sequenced was cord blood. DNA of the CDR3: TGTGCCAGCAGCTTAGGCTTTACACAAGAGACCCAGTACTTC. Protein sequence: CASSLGFTQETQYF.